This entry lists 18 T cell receptor beta chains sequenced from one sample in a study of STAT5B mutations in CD4+ large granular lymphocyte leukemia. Method: immunoSEQ multiplex PCR; TCRdb's copy keeps in-frame clones and lacks some. The sample carries nearly 35,000 clones, 70% to 90% recorded once. The sequenced sample consisted of CD4+ T cells from blood buffy coats. The receptors here all came from a human donor in good health.

This chain joins TRBV7-2 and TRBJ2-7, with 9 bases fitting TRBD2. The CDR3 has 14 residues. The V and J ends lost 5 bases and 3 bases, in that order; junction bases with no gene match: 5. In germline, CDR1 is SGHTA, CDR2 FQGNSA. The CDR3, as DNA: TGTGCCAGCAGCCCAGGACTAGCGAGCTACGAGCAGTACTTC. This translates into CASSPGLASYEQYF.

The rearrangement uses TRBV5-1 and TRBJ2-5, with 9 bases aligning to TRBD1. V shed 5 bases and J 5 bases; nucleotides not matched to a gene: 13. The CDR3 has 16 residues. The germline V gene has CDR1 SGHRS and CDR2 YFSETQ. The DNA for the CDR3 is TGCGCCAGCAGAACCCGGACAGGGGAGGAAGTTGAGACCCAGTACTTC. This gives the protein CASRTRTGEEVETQYF.

The rearrangement uses TRBV7-9 and TRBJ1-1; 8 bases align to TRBD1. The ends lost 6 bases at V and 3 bases at J; junction bases unmatched: 6. Per germline, CDR1 SEHNR and CDR2 FQNEAQ (reference sequence). The CDR3 is 14 amino acids. CDR3 nucleotides: TGTGCCAGCAGTGCGACAGGGGCGGACACTGAAGCTTTCTTT. It encodes CASSATGADTEAFF. The variable domain in full, completed from reference TRBV7-9 and TRBJ1-1, reads DTGVSQNPRHKITKRGQNVTFRCDPISEHNRLYWYRQTLGQGPEFLTYFQNEAQLEKSRLLSDRFSAERPKGSFSTLEIQRTEQGDSAMYLCASSATGADTEAFFGQGTRLTVV.

V gene TRBV5-4 combines with J gene TRBJ2-5; 8 bases fit TRBD1. Per the germline V gene, CDR1 is SGHNT and CDR2 is YYREEE (reference sequence). The CDR3 extends over 15 amino acids. With 5 bases clipped from V and 4 bases from J, the junction kept 10 bases outside the gene matches. CDR3 in amino acids: CASSRSQGTGETQYF. CDR3 nucleotides: TGTGCCAGCAGTCGATCACAGGGGACAGGAGAGACCCAGTACTTC.

The CDR3 coding sequence is TGTGCCAGCAGCTCCCTCTTGCGGGTGGGGTGGGAAGCTTTCTTT. Amino acids: CASSSLLRVGWEAFF. The V and J genes are TRBV28 and TRBJ1-1, with no clear D. V gave up 6 bases and J gave up 8 bases, with 22 bases separating them. The CDR3 loop spans 15 amino acids. Per the germline V gene, CDR1 is MDHEN and CDR2 is SYDVKM.

This clone occurred once. The gene calls are TRBV28 and TRBJ1-1; 10 nucleotides match TRBD1. Germline CDR1 is MDHEN and CDR2 is SYDVKM. There are 15 residues in the CDR3. Trimming removed 5 bases from V and 5 bases from J; junction bases left unmatched: 8. CDR3 residues: CASSPLGTGDTEAFF. DNA for the CDR3: TGTGCCAGCAGTCCACTTGGGACAGGGGATACTGAAGCTTTCTTT.

The rearrangement joins TRBV28 to TRBJ2-7, with 10 bases aligning to TRBD1. CDR1 and CDR2 (germline): MDHEN, SYDVKM. V gave up 6 bases and J gave up 3 bases; unmatched junction bases: 8. This CDR3 is 15 amino acids long. The DNA for the CDR3 is TGTGCCAGCAGCCCCCCCGACAGGGGGCTCTACGAGCAGTACTTC. It is translated as CASSPPDRGLYEQYF.

The CDR3 spells CASSPPQSGRTDTQYF. The CDR3 coding sequence is TGTGCCAGCAGTCCTCCTCAGAGCGGGAGAACAGATACGCAGTATTTT. This chain uses TRBV6-6 with TRBJ2-3; 8 bases line up with TRBD2. Germline-derived CDR1 and CDR2 are MNHNY and SVGAGI (reference sequence). Germline trimming cut 5 bases from V and 3 bases from J; bases unmatched to any gene: 10. The CDR3 has 16 amino acids.

The V gene is TRBV11-1, the J gene TRBJ2-1, with 8 bases fitting TRBD1. Germline V gene data show CDR1 as SGHAT and CDR2 as FQDESV (reference sequence). This CDR3 spans 15 amino acids. Trimming took 4 bases from V and 9 from J; bases not matched to a gene: 11. The CDR3, as DNA: TGTGCCAGCAGCTATAGTTGGACAGGGTCGGGTGAGCAGTTCTTC. Amino acid sequence: CASSYSWTGSGEQFF.

This chain joins TRBV14 and TRBJ2-7; a possible D gene is TRBD1 (5 bases). This CDR3 comprises 14 residues. Germline lookup yields CDR1 SGHDN and CDR2 FVKESK. The V end was cut by 3 bases, the J end by 6 bases, with 15 bases between. The CDR3: CASSQFAGLSEQYF. CDR3 DNA sequence: TGTGCCAGCAGCCAGTTCGCAGGGCTTAGCGAGCAGTACTTC.

J is TRBJ2-5 and V is TRBV19; a possible D gene is TRBD2 (6 bases). V lost 5 bases to trimming and J lost 5 bases, with 21 bases between them. The CDR3 runs 16 residues. CDR1 LNHDA and CDR2 SQIVND come from the germline V gene (reference sequence). In nucleotides, the CDR3 is TGTGCCAGTAGTTGGGGGACCGGGGGTAGGCATGAGACCCAGTACTTC. It translates to CASSWGTGGRHETQYF. Full variable domain (remainder filled in from reference TRBV19 and TRBJ2-5): DGGITQSPKYLFRKEGQNVTLSCEQNLNHDAMYWYRQDPGQGLRLIYYSQIVNDFQKGDIAEGYSVSREKKESFPLTVTSAQKNPTAFYLCASSWGTGGRHETQYFGPGTRLLVL.

CDR3 in DNA: TGTGCCAGCAGCCCAGGACAGGGTGGGGCTGGGGCCAACGTCCTGACTTTC. Encoded protein: CASSPGQGGAGANVLTF. V and J are TRBV11-3 and TRBJ2-6; 8 bases match TRBD1. V trimming: 5 bases; J trimming: 2 bases; junction bases outside the gene matches: 8. The V gene's germline CDR1 is SGHNT and CDR2 YENEEA. The CDR3 totals 17 residues. The variable domain in full, completed from reference TRBV11-3 and TRBJ2-6, reads EAGVVQSPRYKIIEKKQPVAFWCNPISGHNTLYWYLQNLGQGPELLIRYENEEAVDDSQLPKDRFSAERLKGVDSTLKIQPAELGDSAVYLCASSPGQGGAGANVLTFGAGSRLTVL.

The chain uses TRBV10-3 and TRBJ2-7, with D possibly called TRBD1 or TRBD2 (5 bases each). CDR3 length: 13 residues. Germline CDR1 ENHRY, CDR2 SYGVKD. V lost 6 bases to trimming and J lost 6 bases, with 15 bases between them. CDR3 sequence reads: CAIRGSGTFEQYF. The CDR3 DNA reads as TGTGCCATCAGAGGATCCGGGACGTTCGAGCAGTACTTC.

The chain is built from TRBV7-9 and TRBJ2-3; 8 bases are shared with TRBD2. The CDR3 is 16 amino acids. Germline-derived CDR1 and CDR2 are SEHNR and FQNEAQ (reference sequence). V dropped 5 bases and J dropped 1; count of bases not matched to a gene: 8. The CDR3 here is CASSRRGGSGTDTQYF. The DNA for the CDR3 is TGTGCCAGCAGCCGTCGGGGGGGCAGTGGCACAGATACGCAGTATTTT.

This clone appeared once. The chain is built from TRBV2 and TRBJ1-4; 9 bases line up with TRBD1. From germline, CDR1 is SNHLY and CDR2 FYNNEI. The V and J ends lost 1 base and 6 bases, in that order; junction bases with no gene match: 3. The CDR3 runs 15 residues. CDR3 DNA: TGTGCCAGCAGTGAAGGAACAGGGGGCGATGAAAAACTGTTTTTT. Translating gives CASSEGTGGDEKLFF. The variable domain in full, completed from reference TRBV2 and TRBJ1-4, reads EPEVTQTPSHQVTQMGQEVILRCVPISNHLYFYWYRQILGQKVEFLVSFYNNEISEKSEIFDDQFSVERPDGSNFTLKIRSTKLEDSAMYFCASSEGTGGDEKLFFGSGTQLSVL.

The chain has TRBV5-5 and TRBJ1-2; TRBD1 agrees at 8 bases. The trim removed 4 bases at V and 4 bases at J, leaving 15 bases unmatched. The germline V gene encodes CDR1 SGHKS and CDR2 YYEKEE (reference sequence). The CDR3 totals 17 residues. CDR3 region: CASSQTGAVSGVYGYTF. CDR3 DNA sequence: TGTGCCAGCAGCCAGACAGGGGCCGTCTCGGGTGTCTATGGCTACACCTTC.

The chain links TRBV2 to TRBJ1-2; 9 nucleotides agree with TRBD1. Germline CDR1 SNHLY, CDR2 FYNNEI. The CDR3 sequence is 12 residues long. V was clipped by 7 bases and J by 8 bases; unmatched bases: 5. This chain's CDR3 is CASTTGGWGYTF. CDR3 nucleotide sequence: TGTGCCAGCACTACAGGGGGCTGGGGCTACACCTTC.

In DNA, the CDR3 is TGTGCCAGCAGCGTAGATAGCGGGAGCTCCTACGAGCAGTACTTC. The encoded protein is CASSVDSGSSYEQYF. This chain links TRBV9 with TRBJ2-7; 9 nucleotides agree with TRBD2. The ends lost 0 bases at V and 0 bases at J; junction bases unmatched: 1. This CDR3 comprises 15 residues. Germline CDR1 and CDR2: SGDLS and YYNGEE.